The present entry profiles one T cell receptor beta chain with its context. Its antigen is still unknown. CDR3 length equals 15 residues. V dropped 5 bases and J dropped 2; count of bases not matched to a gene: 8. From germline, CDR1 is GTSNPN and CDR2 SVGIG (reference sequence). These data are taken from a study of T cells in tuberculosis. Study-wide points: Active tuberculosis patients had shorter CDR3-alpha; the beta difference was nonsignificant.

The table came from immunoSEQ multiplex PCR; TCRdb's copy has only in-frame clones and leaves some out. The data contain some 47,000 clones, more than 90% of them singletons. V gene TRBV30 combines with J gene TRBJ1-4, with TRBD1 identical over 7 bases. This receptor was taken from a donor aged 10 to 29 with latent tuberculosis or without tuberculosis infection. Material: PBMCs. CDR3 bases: TGTGCCTGGGGAACAGGGGTGAGCACTAATGAAAAACTGTTTTTT. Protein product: CAWGTGVSTNEKLFF.